What follows describes a single T cell receptor beta chain. This clonotype was seen a handful of times. Its antigen remains undetermined. No much larger clonotype is one base removed from it; base qualities were not supplied. Libraries were made using RACE. The listed sequencing device is NextSeq 500. During library preparation, unique molecular identifiers were attached to individual cDNA molecules so that TCRs could be counted in a quantitative, reproducible way. For every blood RNA sample, sequencing covered both the TCR alpha and TCR beta chains. The study's own analysis went as follows. The median number of TCRs per sample was 85,000 to 100,000, ranging from about 23,224 to 690,600. V, J and CDR3 annotation of the TCR reads was performed with the Decombinator software suite. Every sample was subsampled to the same number of TCRs (28,000) for the PS versus PT1 abundance plots. Expanded TCRs were defined as absent before sensitization and observed at least eight times at the 2-week time point. Using fastp trimming at Q25 and MiXCR clonotype assembly, TCRdb reanalyzed the public sequencing data and kept in-frame beta chains. Every CDR3 protein is listed once, alongside the most common genes and DNA of its rows. TCRdb's processing, not the study's, gives the V and J calls here. Recorded for this sample are 370,000 or so distinct CDR3 sequences; more than 4.5% of them occurred a single time. The ten top clones hold over 2% of the sample.

This record belongs to a study of human T cells and chemical hapten exposure (dated by TCRdb to the early 2020s). Looking at the study overall: For sensitization, 2% DPC in acetone was applied to a 2 cm by 2 cm area of upper inner arm skin. Throughout the study period of roughly 24 weeks, patients also received therapeutic DPC doses to the scalp every week. Patch testing was performed on the upper back with Finn chambers containing 0.01% DPC, and the patch tests were scored after 6 days according to International Contact Dermatitis Research Group standards. Most of the patients in the cohort were female, and the cohort covered alopecia areata with under or over 50% scalp involvement, alopecia totalis and alopecia universalis. Libraries were pooled for sequencing, and per-sample TCR yields varied mainly because of small differences in library volumes within the pool. Peripheral blood TCR repertoire changes were tracked in vivo in alopecia patients during primary and secondary sensitization to the hapten diphenylcyclopropenone (DPC). Blood samples were taken from patients before sensitization (week 0) and then at 2, 6 and about 24 weeks after DPC sensitization. Roughly 30 alopecia patients provided blood for TCR sequencing at one to four time points (pre-sensitization, 2, 6 and 24 weeks). What the work shows at the level of the full study, not this receptor alone: All patients had alopecia, a presumed autoimmune disease, so their immune response might differ from that of healthy individuals. Compared with pre-sensitization or healthy control sets, expanded TCRs formed significantly more large CDR3 similarity clusters, which is consistent with antigen-driven responses. After repeated subsampling, the strength of the expansion versus patch-test correlation and the threshold at which it became significant changed. The number of PT1 expanded TCRs positively correlated with patch test score, significant at thresholds 8, 16 and 32 but not 4. DPC sensitization did not change the number of TCRs with a frequency above 1 in 1000, and there was no evidence of changes in global repertoire structure.

Spanning cysteine to phenylalanine, the CDR3 consists of 16 amino acids. Left in the record is the CDR3 DNA by itself, 48 bases read in frame from the first base. The V and J ends are trimmed by 3 bases and 0 bases, leaving 13 bases between them. CDR1 and CDR2 are drawn from the germline V gene: SGDLS, YYNGEE. In light of the paper, this sample's time point label describes: patch test 1, 2 weeks after DPC sensitization. Per the publication, the treatment or condition label means: therapeutic diphenylcyclopropenone sensitization with weekly scalp DPC. At every patch-test visit, the blood draw took place before the patch test was put on. Eligible patients were aged 18 to 70, diagnosed with alopecia, deemed suitable for DPC therapy, and excluded if pregnant. Total RNA was extracted from unfractionated whole blood collected in Tempus Blood RNA tubes.

This chain joins TRBV9 to TRBJ2-1, and perhaps TRBD1 as D gene, on 6 matching bases. This material consisted of whole blood, taken in connection with sensitization to the hapten diphenylcyclopropenone (DPC). This receptor was obtained from a woman between 45 and 65 years old with alopecia areata. Some clones in this sample may be carry-over from other donors' samples. The CDR3 region: CASSAETGLSYNEQFF. In nucleotides, the sequence is TGTGCCAGCAGCGCCGAGACAGGCCTCTCCTACAATGAGCAGTTCTTC.